Presented here are 13 T cell receptor beta chains from one specimen sequenced in a study of CD8+ T cells in alopecia areata. In each case, RNA was isolated and then reverse transcribed into cDNA as the sequencing template. The assay was immunoSEQ multiplex PCR, and TCRdb's table has in-frame clones only and misses some. Of 210,000 or so clones listed, under 70% are singletons. Treatment meaning: oral pan-JAK inhibitor, 5-10 mg twice daily. The source material was CD4+ T cells sorted from blood, sampled at approximately week 45, from a patient treated with tofacitinib. These receptors all come from a human donor with alopecia areata.

V usage is TRBV29-1 and J usage is TRBJ1-2, with 9 bases aligning to TRBD1. V gave up 6 bases and J gave up 5 bases; unmatched junction bases: 10. This CDR3 contains 14 residues. The V gene's germline CDR1 is SQVTM and CDR2 ANQGSEA. CDR3 residues: CSVRDRVLEYGYTF. Here the CDR3 DNA reads TGCAGCGTCCGGGACAGGGTTCTGGAGTATGGCTACACCTTC.

This clone has only a few counts. The V gene is TRBV5-1, the J gene TRBJ1-1; the D is unclear. V gave up 0 bases and J gave up 1 base, with 7 bases separating them. The CDR3 is 14 amino acids. CDR1 is SGHRS and CDR2 is YFSETQ in the germline V gene. The CDR3 sequence is CASSLGQSNTEAFF. The CDR3 DNA is TGCGCCAGCAGCTTGGGGCAGTCGAACACTGAAGCTTTCTTT.

This chain joins TRBV5-1 and TRBJ1-1; no reliable D call. The length of the CDR3 is 15 residues. Trimming removed 0 bases from V and 4 bases from J, with 13 bases in between. In germline, CDR1 is SGHRS, CDR2 YFSETQ. The CDR3 reads CASSLGGDEGTEAFF. CDR3 DNA: TGCGCCAGCAGCTTGGGAGGTGACGAGGGCACTGAAGCTTTCTTT.

This sequence joins TRBV4-3 and TRBJ1-1; tentatively, D is TRBD1 (6 bases). Germline-derived CDR1 and CDR2 are LGHNA and YSLEER. With 3 bases removed from V and 3 bases from J, the gap between germline ends came to 14 bases. This CDR3 comprises 15 residues. DNA of the CDR3: TGCGCCAGCAGCCAGGGCATTACAGGGTACACTGAAGCTTTCTTT. Its translation is CASSQGITGYTEAFF.

V is TRBV30 and J is TRBJ1-2, with 9 positions matching TRBD1. The CDR3 covers 11 residues. Germline values: CDR1 GTSNPN, CDR2 SVGIG (reference sequence). V dropped 7 bases and J dropped 8; count of bases not matched to a gene: 5. CDR3 protein: CASDRGRGYTF. The DNA for the CDR3 is TGTGCCTCGGACAGGGGCCGCGGCTACACCTTC.

V is TRBV29-1 and J is TRBJ2-5, with TRBD2 identical over 11 bases. Germline V gives CDR1 SQVTM, CDR2 ANQGSEA. CDR3 size: 15 residues. J gave up 1 base and V 7 bases, and 8 bases lay outside the gene matches. The CDR3: CSAATSGGTQETQYF. The CDR3 bases are TGCAGCGCTGCAACTAGCGGGGGAACCCAAGAGACCCAGTACTTC. Based on the CDR3 plus reference TRBV29-1 and TRBJ2-5, the full variable domain is SAVISQKPSRDICQRGTSLTIQCQVDSQVTMMFWYRQQPGQSLTLIATANQGSEATYESGFVIDKFPISRPNLTFSTLTVSNMSPEDSSIYLCSAATSGGTQETQYFGPGTRLLVL.

The chain couples TRBV14 to TRBJ2-1; D not resolved. Germline V gene data show CDR1 as SGHDN and CDR2 as FVKESK. This CDR3 spans 11 amino acids. Trimming pared 3 bases from V and 9 bases from J, leaving 6 bases between. This chain's CDR3 is CASSQWGEQFF. The CDR3 DNA reads TGTGCCAGCAGCCAGTGGGGTGAGCAGTTCTTC. Full variable domain (missing parts from reference TRBV14 and TRBJ2-1): EAGVTQFPSHSVIEKGQTVTLRCDPISGHDNLYWYRRVMGKEIKFLLHFVKESKQDESGMPNNRFLAERTGGTYSTLKVQPAELEDSGVYFCASSQWGEQFFGPGTRLTVL.

The V gene is TRBV4-1, the J gene TRBJ2-3; D is unresolved. Germline assignment: CDR1 MGHRA and CDR2 YSYEKL. This CDR3 contains 15 residues. V lost 0 bases to trimming and J lost 5 bases, with 12 bases between them. Here the CDR3 DNA reads TGCGCCAGCAGCCAAGACTCAGAGTTAGTAGATACGCAGTATTTT. It translates to CASSQDSELVDTQYF.

The chain has TRBV29-1 and TRBJ2-3; no reliable D call. Germline-derived CDR1 and CDR2 are SQVTM and ANQGSEA. CDR3 length: 12 residues. CDR3 DNA sequence: TGCAGTTTGGCTGATGGCACAGATACGCAGTATTTT. Its translation is CSLADGTDTQYF.

This clone is medium-sized by share. The gene calls are TRBV5-1 and TRBJ2-5, with a possible D match to TRBD2 (5 bases). This CDR3 contains 13 residues. V dropped 2 bases and J dropped 5 bases, with 10 bases sitting between them. Per germline, CDR1 SGHRS and CDR2 YFSETQ. The DNA of the CDR3 is TGCGCCAGCAGCTTTATCCGAGGGGAGACCCAGTACTTC. Translation: CASSFIRGETQYF.

The genes are TRBV5-1 and TRBJ2-1; 7 positions match TRBD2. V shed 4 bases, J shed 9 bases, and the junction held 4 bases outside the gene matches. The CDR3 covers 12 residues. Germline CDR1 reads SGHRS; CDR2 reads YFSETQ. CDR3 sequence reads: CASSQTSFEQFF. The CDR3 DNA reads as TGCGCCAGCAGCCAGACTAGCTTTGAGCAGTTCTTC.

This clone was seen only a few times. This chain uses TRBV19 with TRBJ2-7, with 8 bases aligning to TRBD2. J lost 3 bases, V lost 6 bases, and 1 base had no gene match. CDR3 length equals 12 residues. CDR1 and CDR2 (germline): LNHDA, SQIVND (reference sequence). CDR3 sequence: CASRAGDYEQYF. DNA for the CDR3: TGTGCCAGTAGAGCGGGGGACTACGAGCAGTACTTC.

This sequence joins TRBV2 and TRBJ2-2; D is unclear. This CDR3 is 15 amino acids long. V was shortened by 4 bases and J by 1 base, with 10 bases between the two germline ends. CDR1 is SNHLY, CDR2 FYNNEI, per germline. The CDR3 DNA is TGTGCCAGCAGTGTCGGGTTAGTGAACACCGGGGAGCTGTTTTTT. Translation gives CASSVGLVNTGELFF.